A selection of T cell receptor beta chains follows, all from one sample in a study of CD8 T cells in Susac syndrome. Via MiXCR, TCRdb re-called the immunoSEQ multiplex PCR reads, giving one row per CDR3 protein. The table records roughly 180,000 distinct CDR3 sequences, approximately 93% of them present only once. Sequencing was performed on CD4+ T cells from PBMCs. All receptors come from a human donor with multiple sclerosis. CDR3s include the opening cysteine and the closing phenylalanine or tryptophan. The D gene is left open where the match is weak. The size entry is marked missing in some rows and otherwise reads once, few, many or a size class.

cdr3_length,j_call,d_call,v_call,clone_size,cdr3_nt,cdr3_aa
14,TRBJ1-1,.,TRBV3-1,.,TGTGCCAGCAGCGGCAGGGATCGGGGCACTGAAGCTTTCTTT,CASSGRDRGTEAFF
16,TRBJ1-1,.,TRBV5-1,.,TGCGCCAGCAGCCCCGGGACCGCTCGGGGGAGCACTGAAGCTTTCTTT,CASSPGTARGSTEAFF
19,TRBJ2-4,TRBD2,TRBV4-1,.,TGCGCCAGCAGCCAAGGACTAGCGGGAGGGCCGTTAGCCAAAAACATTCAGTACTTC,CASSQGLAGGPLAKNIQYF
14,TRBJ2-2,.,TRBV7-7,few,TGTGCTAGCAGCTTAGCGCAGAACACCGGGGAGCTGTTTTTT,CASSLAQNTGELFF
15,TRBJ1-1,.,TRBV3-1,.,TGTGCCAGCAGCCAAGGGGGCGAGGGGTCTAGAGAAGTTTTCTTT,CASSQGGEGSREVFF
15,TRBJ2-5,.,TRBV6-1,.,TGTGCCAGCACTGGGGACGGTTACTTCCAAGAGACCCAGTACTTC,CASTGDGYFQETQYF
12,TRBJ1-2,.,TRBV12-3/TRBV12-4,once,TGTGCCAGCAGGCAGGGAGACTATGGCTACACCTTC,CASRQGDYGYTF
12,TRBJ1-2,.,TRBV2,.,TGTGCCAGCATAGCAGGTCCTACTGGCTACACCTTC,CASIAGPTGYTF
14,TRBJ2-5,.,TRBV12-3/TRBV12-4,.,TGTGCCAGCAGTTTTGATGGGAGCGGAGAGACCCAGTACTTC,CASSFDGSGETQYF
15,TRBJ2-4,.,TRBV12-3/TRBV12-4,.,TGTGCCAGCATCAGGGGCAATCCCCAGGGAAACATTCAGTACTTC,CASIRGNPQGNIQYF
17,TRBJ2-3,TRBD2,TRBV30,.,TGTGCCTGGAGTCCTGGACTAGCGGGAGTTAGCACAGATACGCAGTATTTT,CAWSPGLAGVSTDTQYF
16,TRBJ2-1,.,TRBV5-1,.,TGCGCCAGCAGCTTGGCCCCCGGGGTGTCCCCAGGCAGTCGGTTCTTC,CASSLAPGVSPGSRFF
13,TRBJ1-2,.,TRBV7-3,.,TGTGCCAGCAGCTTAAAAGGGAGCTATGGCTACACCTTC,CASSLKGSYGYTF
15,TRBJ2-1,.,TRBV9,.,TGTGCCAGCAGCGCAGGACCGACTAGATACAATGAGCAGTTCTTC,CASSAGPTRYNEQFF
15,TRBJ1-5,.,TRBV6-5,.,TGTGCCAGCAGTTACTCGAACGCAATCAATCAGCCCCAGCATTTT,CASSYSNAINQPQHF
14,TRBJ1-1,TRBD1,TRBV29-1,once,TGCAGCGTTTGGACAGGGGGAGGAACGACTGAAGCTTTCTTT,CSVWTGGGTTEAFF
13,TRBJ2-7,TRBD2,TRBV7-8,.,TGTGCCAGCAGCGTGTCCGGGGGGTACGAGCAGTACTTC,CASSVSGGYEQYF
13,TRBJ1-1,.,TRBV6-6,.,TGTGCCAGCAGCACTCTGTGGGAGACTGAAGCTTTCTTT,CASSTLWETEAFF
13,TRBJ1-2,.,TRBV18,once,TGTGCCAGCTCATCTGATACGGGAGCCGGCTACACCTTC,CASSSDTGAGYTF
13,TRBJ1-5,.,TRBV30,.,TGTGCCTGGGCCAGCAACTTCAATCAGCCCCAGCATTTT,CAWASNFNQPQHF
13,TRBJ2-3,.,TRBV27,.,TGTGCCAGCAGTTTAACTGGATTCGGTACGCAGTATTTT,CASSLTGFGTQYF
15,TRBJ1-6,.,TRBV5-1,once,TGCGCCAGCAGCTTGGGCCAGAAAAGGAATTCACCCCTCCACTTT,CASSLGQKRNSPLHF
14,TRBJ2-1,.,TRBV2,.,TGTGCCAGCAGGGGCAGGGGGGCATACAATGAGCAGTTCTTC,CASRGRGAYNEQFF
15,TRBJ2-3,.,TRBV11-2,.,TGTGCCAGCAGCCAAGGTGGAGCGAACACAGATACGCAGTATTTT,CASSQGGANTDTQYF
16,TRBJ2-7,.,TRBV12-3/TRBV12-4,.,TGTGCCAGCAGTTTAGAGGTATTGGGGGGCGCGGACGAGCAGTACTTC,CASSLEVLGGADEQYF
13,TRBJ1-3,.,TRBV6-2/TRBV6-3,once,TGTGCCAGCGCGACCGGCTCTGGAAACACCATATATTTT,CASATGSGNTIYF
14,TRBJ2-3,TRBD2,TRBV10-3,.,TGTGCCATCAGGGGAGCGGGGGGCACAGATACGCAGTATTTT,CAIRGAGGTDTQYF
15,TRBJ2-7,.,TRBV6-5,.,TGTGCCAGCAGTTACTCGCTGGGAGCAGCCTACGAGCAGTACTTC,CASSYSLGAAYEQYF
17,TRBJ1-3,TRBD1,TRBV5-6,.,TGTGCCAGCAGCTTGGAACAAGGGACAGGGTTTGGAAACACCATATATTTT,CASSLEQGTGFGNTIYF
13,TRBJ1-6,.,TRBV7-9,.,TGTGCCAGCAGCTTAGACGGCGGTTCACCCCTCCACTTT,CASSLDGGSPLHF
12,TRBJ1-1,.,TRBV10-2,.,TGCGCCAGCAGTGATAAGGACAGCGAAGCTTTCTTT,CASSDKDSEAFF
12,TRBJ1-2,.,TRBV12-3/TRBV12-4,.,TGTGCCAGCAGTCCCGTAGGGCATGGCTACACCTTC,CASSPVGHGYTF
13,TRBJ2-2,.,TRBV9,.,TGTGCCAGCAACATGAGGGGTCCCGGGGAGCTGTTTTTT,CASNMRGPGELFF
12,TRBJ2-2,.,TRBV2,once,TGTGCCAGCAGGCCCCAGCCCGGGGAGCTGTTTTTT,CASRPQPGELFF
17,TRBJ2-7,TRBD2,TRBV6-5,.,TGTGCCAGCAGTTACTCGGGGGCTAGCGGGGGCTCCTACGAGCAGTACTTC,CASSYSGASGGSYEQYF
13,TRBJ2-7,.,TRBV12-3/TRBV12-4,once,TGTGCCAGCAGTTTAATCGGCTGGTACGAGCAGTACTTC,CASSLIGWYEQYF
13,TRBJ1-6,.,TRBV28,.,TGTGCCACGCTACTCAATCCCAATTCACCCCTCCACTTT,CATLLNPNSPLHF
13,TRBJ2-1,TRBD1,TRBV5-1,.,TGCGCCAGCAGCTACAGGGGGCCGGGTGAGCAGTTCTTC,CASSYRGPGEQFF
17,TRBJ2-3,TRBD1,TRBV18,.,TGTGCCAGCTCACCACCGGTGGGACAGGGAAGCACAGATACGCAGTATTTT,CASSPPVGQGSTDTQYF
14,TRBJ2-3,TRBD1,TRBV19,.,TGTGCCAGTAGTCGACAGGGCAACACAGATACGCAGTATTTT,CASSRQGNTDTQYF
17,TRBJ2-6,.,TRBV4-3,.,TGCGCCAGCAGCCAAACGGTAGGAAAATCTGGGGCCAACGTCCTGACTTTC,CASSQTVGKSGANVLTF
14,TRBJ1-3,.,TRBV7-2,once,TGTGCCAGCAGGCTAAGTCTCTCTGGAAACACCATATATTTT,CASRLSLSGNTIYF
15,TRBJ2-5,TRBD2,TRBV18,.,TGTGCCAGCTCAAGGTCAGCGGGGGGACGTGAGACCCAGTACTTC,CASSRSAGGRETQYF
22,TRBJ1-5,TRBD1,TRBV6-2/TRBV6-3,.,TGTGCCAGCAGTTACTTCCAACCCCCGTGGACAGGTCGCAGCAATAGCAATCAGCCCCAGCATTTT,CASSYFQPPWTGRSNSNQPQHF
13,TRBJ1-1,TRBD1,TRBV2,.,TGTGCCAGCGGCAAGGACAGGACAACTGAAGCTTTCTTT,CASGKDRTTEAFF
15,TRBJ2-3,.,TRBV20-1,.,TGCAGTGCTAGAGGGAATGGGGCGGGGCCAGATACGCAGTATTTT,CSARGNGAGPDTQYF
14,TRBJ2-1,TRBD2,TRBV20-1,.,TGCAGTGTATCGGGACTAGCACTCTACAATGAGCAGTTCTTC,CSVSGLALYNEQFF
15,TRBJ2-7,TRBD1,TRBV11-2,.,TGTGCCAGCAGCCGCCCGGGACAGGGGGCCGGGGAGCAGTACTTC,CASSRPGQGAGEQYF
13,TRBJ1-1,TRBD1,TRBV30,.,TGTGCCTGGGTGGGACAGCTGAACACTGAAGCTTTCTTT,CAWVGQLNTEAFF
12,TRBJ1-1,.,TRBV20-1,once,TGCAGTGCTAGAGACCCGGCCGGGGAAGCTTTCTTT,CSARDPAGEAFF
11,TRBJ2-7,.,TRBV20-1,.,TGCAGTGCTGGAGCACGGGGGAAGCAGTACTTC,CSAGARGKQYF
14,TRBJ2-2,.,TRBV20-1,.,TGCAGTGCTCAGGGGCTCAGGAACACCGGGGAGCTGTTTTTT,CSAQGLRNTGELFF
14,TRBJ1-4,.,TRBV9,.,TGTGCCAGCAGCGCCGACGGAGCTCTTGGAAAACTGTTTTTT,CASSADGALGKLFF
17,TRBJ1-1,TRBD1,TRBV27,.,TGTGCCAGCAGTTTATTTTGGGCAGGGGGCTCGAACACTGAAGCTTTCTTT,CASSLFWAGGSNTEAFF
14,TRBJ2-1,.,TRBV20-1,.,TGCAGTGCTAGTTCCTGGGCCCTCTACAATGAGCAGTTCTTC,CSASSWALYNEQFF
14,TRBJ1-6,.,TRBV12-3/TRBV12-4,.,TGTGCCAGCAGGGTCGACAGGTCTAATTCACCCCTCCACTTT,CASRVDRSNSPLHF
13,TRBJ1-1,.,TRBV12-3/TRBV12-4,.,TGTGCCAGCAGTTTAGCGCTAAGGACAGAAGCTTTCTTT,CASSLALRTEAFF
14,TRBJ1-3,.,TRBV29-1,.,TGCAGCGTTGGTCAGGGCCAGAGTGGAAACACCATATATTTT,CSVGQGQSGNTIYF
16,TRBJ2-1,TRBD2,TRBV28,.,TGTGCCAGCAGTTCCTTCCCTAGCGGGAGGGCCGCTGAGCAGTTCTTC,CASSSFPSGRAAEQFF